This T cell receptor (beta chain) was identified during a study of T cell responses to AZD1222 COVID-19 vaccine. The V gene's germline CDR1 is MNHEY and CDR2 SVGEGT. The CDR3 sequence is 13 residues long. V lost 6 bases to trimming and J lost 1 base, with 9 bases between them. Whole-study results and caveats: AZD1222 recipients seropositive at baseline numbered only 5 or 6.

About this clone itself: Its antigen is not identified.

Method: immunoSEQ multiplex PCR; TCRdb's copy keeps in-frame clones and lacks some. This table has about 160,000 clones, 80% to 90% appearing once. The chain is built from TRBV6-2 or TRBV6-3 and TRBJ1-1; D ambiguous. Sequenced material: peripheral blood, taken on day 0 of AZD1222 vaccination. The receptor's source is an adult in good health. CDR3: CASSINRNTEAFF. CDR3 coding DNA: TGTGCCAGCAGCATTAACAGGAACACTGAAGCTTTCTTT.